This is a list of T cell receptor beta chains from one sample in a study of CD8 T cells in ankylosing spondylitis. From the 5' RACE reads, TCRdb called clonotypes with MiXCR, one entry per CDR3 protein. Of about 510,000 distinct CDR3 sequences listed, roughly 5.3% are singletons. The sequenced sample consisted of blood, either unsorted or a sorted T cell fraction (not recorded which). Receptor source: a male donor with ankylosing spondylitis. Both conserved end residues are part of each CDR3. A D gene is named only where the DNA matches it firmly. Part of the rows lack a size; the others show once, few, many or a class for expanded clones.

clone size	V gene	J gene	D gene	CDR3 protein	CDR3 DNA
many	TRBV25-1	TRBJ1-1	NA	CASSGRGARPEAFF	TGTGCCAGCAGTGGCCGTGGGGCCCGGCCGGAAGCTTTCTTT
many	TRBV6-5	TRBJ2-3	TRBD1	CASSYSGTGRDTQYF	TGTGCCAGCAGTTACTCGGGGACAGGGAGAGATACGCAGTATTTT
many	TRBV18	TRBJ2-5	NA	CASSPPGAETQYF	TGTGCCAGCTCACCACCCGGGGCAGAGACCCAGTACTTC
many	TRBV6-5	TRBJ2-2	NA	CASSYRQINTGELFF	TGTGCCAGCAGTTATCGACAGATAAACACCGGGGAGCTGTTTTTT
many	TRBV20-1	TRBJ2-7	NA	CSAPRGNYEQYF	TGCAGTGCCCCTCGGGGAAACTACGAGCAGTACTTC
many	TRBV4-3	TRBJ1-2	TRBD1	CASSYRDRVPSGYTF	TGCGCCAGCAGCTACCGGGACAGGGTACCGAGTGGCTACACCTTC
many	TRBV5-1	TRBJ2-1	TRBD1	CASSPGGTAYVEQFF	TGCGCCAGCAGCCCAGGGGGAACGGCCTATGTTGAGCAGTTCTTC
many	TRBV27	TRBJ2-2	TRBD1	CASSLNWDREITGELFF	TGTGCCAGCAGTTTAAATTGGGACAGGGAAATCACCGGGGAGCTGTTTTTT
many	TRBV20-1	TRBJ2-5	NA	CSASRGRAFF	TGCAGTGCTAGTAGGGGGAGGGCTTTCTTC
many	TRBV24-1	TRBJ2-1	NA	CATRQGRVGEQFF	TGTGCCACCCGACAGGGGAGGGTTGGCGAGCAGTTCTTC
many	TRBV20-1	TRBJ1-2	NA	CSAHIANYGYTF	TGCAGTGCCCACATAGCTAACTATGGCTACACCTTC
many	TRBV24-1	TRBJ2-3	NA	CATSDLKVQPADTQYF	TGTGCCACCAGTGATTTGAAGGTCCAGCCGGCAGATACGCAGTATTTT
many	TRBV20-1	TRBJ1-5	TRBD1	CSARGQPNQPQHF	TGCAGTGCTAGGGGACAGCCCAATCAGCCCCAGCATTTT
many	TRBV20-1	TRBJ1-2	NA	CSARGHWPFYGYTF	TGCAGTGCTAGAGGGCACTGGCCTTTCTATGGCTACACCTTC
NA	TRBV7-9	TRBJ1-2	NA	CASSSTANYSYTF	TGTGCCAGCAGCTCCACAGCTAACTATAGCTACACCTTC
many	TRBV4-3	TRBJ1-2	TRBD1	CASSHPGQGSGYTF	TGCGCCAGCAGCCATCCCGGACAGGGGAGCGGCTACACCTTC
many	TRBV12-3/TRBV12-4	TRBJ2-7	TRBD2	CASSQGTSGDEQYF	TGTGCCAGCAGCCAGGGGACTAGCGGGGACGAGCAGTACTTC
many	TRBV20-1	TRBJ1-6	NA	CTVKNHRETSSYNSPLHF	TGCACCGTTAAGAACCACAGGGAAACGAGCTCCTATAATTCACCCCTCCACTTT
few	TRBV6-1	TRBJ1-2	NA	CASSEGLRGAGGYTF	TGTGCCAGCAGTGAAGGCCTCCGGGGGGCAGGCGGCTACACCTTC
few	TRBV7-9	TRBJ2-4	NA	CASSLPLVLNIQYF	TGTGCCAGCAGCTTACCCCTGGTCCTAAACATTCAGTACTTC
many	TRBV12-3/TRBV12-4	TRBJ2-3	TRBD2	CASSFSYAGVGTDTQYF	TGTGCCAGCAGTTTTTCCTACGCGGGGGTAGGCACAGATACGCAGTATTTT
many	TRBV20-1	TRBJ1-2	NA	CSARRTLRGYTF	TGCAGTGCTAGACGGACACTACGTGGCTACACCTTC
NA	TRBV2	TRBJ2-3	NA	CASNGHTQYF	TGTGCCAGCAATGGGCATACGCAGTATTTT
NA	TRBV29-1	TRBJ2-7	TRBD2	CSVEGGLAGVYEQYF	TGCAGCGTTGAAGGGGGGCTAGCGGGAGTCTACGAGCAGTACTTC
NA	TRBV4-2	TRBJ2-7	NA	CASSQDWGSYEQYF	TGTGCCAGCAGCCAAGATTGGGGGTCCTACGAGCAGTACTTC
many	TRBV7-3	TRBJ2-7	NA	CASSKGPTYEQYF	TGTGCCAGCAGCAAGGGACCGACTTACGAGCAGTACTTC
few	TRBV7-2	TRBJ2-7	NA	CASSLAFGIDYEQYF	TGTGCCAGCAGCTTAGCCTTCGGGATTGATTACGAGCAGTACTTC
NA	TRBV18	TRBJ2-3	TRBD2	CASSPQAGSTDTQYF	TGTGCCAGCTCACCACAAGCGGGGAGCACAGATACGCAGTATTTT
NA	TRBV7-7	TRBJ2-2	NA	CASSDSGASTGELFF	TGTGCTAGCAGCGATTCAGGGGCGAGCACCGGGGAGCTGTTTTTT
many	TRBV7-6	TRBJ1-1	NA	CASSLAQGPLMNTEAFF	TGTGCCAGCAGCTTAGCACAGGGACCCCTGATGAACACTGAAGCTTTCTTT
NA	TRBV30	TRBJ2-3	NA	CAWSVSIQDTQYF	TGTGCCTGGAGTGTATCGATCCAAGATACGCAGTATTTT
few	TRBV5-1	TRBJ1-2	NA	CASSLPGAGGYTF	TGCGCCAGCAGCTTGCCGGGGGCCGGGGGCTACACCTTC
many	TRBV7-9	TRBJ2-7	TRBD1	CASSPPVGQGASYEQYF	TGTGCCAGCAGCCCTCCCGTGGGGCAGGGGGCCTCCTACGAGCAGTACTTC
many	TRBV7-9	TRBJ1-1	TRBD1	CASSSLQGATEAFF	TGTGCCAGCAGCTCCCTACAGGGGGCTACTGAAGCTTTCTTT
many	TRBV5-1	TRBJ1-1	NA	CASSWVDSTNTEAFF	TGCGCCAGCAGCTGGGTGGACAGCACGAACACTGAAGCTTTCTTT
many	TRBV19	TRBJ1-1	NA	CASSGGSSEAFF	TGTGCCAGTAGTGGGGGCAGCTCTGAAGCTTTCTTT
many	TRBV15	TRBJ2-1	NA	CATSTNRQGGIVWQFF	TGTGCCACCAGCACCAACCGACAGGGAGGAATCGTATGGCAGTTCTTC
many	TRBV18	TRBJ2-7	NA	CASSRQGAEQYF	TGTGCCAGCTCTCGGCAGGGAGCCGAGCAGTACTTC
many	TRBV5-6	TRBJ2-7	NA	CASSSRDTSYEQYF	TGTGCCAGCAGCTCCCGGGACACATCCTACGAGCAGTACTTC
few	TRBV5-1	TRBJ2-1	NA	CASSWDSLGEQFF	TGCGCCAGCAGCTGGGACTCGCTCGGGGAGCAGTTCTTC
many	TRBV5-1	TRBJ2-2	NA	CASSPNPTVGVGTGELFF	TGCGCCAGCAGCCCTAACCCTACTGTTGGGGTCGGTACCGGGGAGCTGTTTTTT
many	TRBV20-1	TRBJ2-3	NA	CSARVYRSTDTQYF	TGCAGTGCTAGAGTGTATAGGAGCACAGATACGCAGTATTTT
many	TRBV5-5	TRBJ2-7	NA	CASSQQWGTHEQYF	TGTGCCAGCAGCCAACAATGGGGGACTCACGAGCAGTACTTC
many	TRBV29-1	TRBJ1-3	NA	CSVGPSDGTRRHIYF	TGCAGCGTTGGCCCCTCGGACGGAACCCGACGTCACATATATTTT
many	TRBV20-1	TRBJ2-4	NA	CSASFRGINIQYF	TGCAGTGCTAGCTTCAGGGGAATAAACATTCAGTACTTC
few	TRBV29-1	TRBJ2-7	NA	CSVVWQDHYEQYF	TGCAGCGTTGTTTGGCAGGACCACTACGAGCAGTACTTC
many	TRBV5-1	TRBJ1-1	NA	CASSLNTGSTEAFF	TGCGCCAGCAGCTTGAATACCGGGAGCACTGAAGCTTTCTTT
many	TRBV20-1	TRBJ2-2	TRBD2	CSARAGTRDTGELFF	TGCAGTGCGCGGGCCGGGACTAGAGACACCGGGGAGCTGTTTTTT
many	TRBV5-6	TRBJ2-3	TRBD2	CASSVASGRSLDTQYF	TGTGCCAGCAGCGTCGCTAGCGGGAGGAGTCTAGATACGCAGTATTTT
many	TRBV7-3	TRBJ2-2	NA	CASSLNPNTGELFF	TGTGCCAGCAGCTTAAACCCGAACACCGGGGAGCTGTTTTTT
NA	TRBV5-1	TRBJ2-5	TRBD1	CASSVDREQETQYF	TGCGCCAGCAGCGTGGACAGGGAACAAGAGACCCAGTACTTC
many	TRBV25-1	TRBJ1-1	NA	CASSGGYTEAFF	TGTGCCAGCAGTGGCGGGTACACTGAAGCTTTCTTT
many	TRBV15	TRBJ2-3	TRBD1	CATSRGQGAGTDTQYF	TGTGCCACCAGCAGAGGACAGGGGGCTGGCACAGATACGCAGTATTTT
many	TRBV4-2	TRBJ2-7	NA	CASSLRAAESSYEQYF	TGTGCCAGCAGCCTAAGAGCGGCGGAGAGCTCCTACGAGCAGTACTTC
many	TRBV27	TRBJ2-5	NA	CASSSGSETQYF	TGTGCCAGCAGTTCGGGGAGCGAGACCCAGTACTTC
many	TRBV20-1	TRBJ1-1	TRBD1	CSASIQGVRLGEAFF	TGCAGTGCTAGTATACAGGGGGTCCGTCTCGGTGAAGCTTTCTTT